Listed below are T cell receptor beta chains from one sample, sequenced in a study of blood T cell repertoires in COVID-19. Using immunoSEQ multiplex PCR, the repertoire was profiled, and TCRdb retains in-frame clones only, with some absent. The profile covers around 220,000 clones, with more than 75% appearing a single time and approximately 8% taken by the ten largest. Sequencing was carried out using peripheral blood. These receptors were taken from an elderly woman with COVID-19, enrolled during active disease. CDR3s include the opening cysteine and the closing phenylalanine or tryptophan. A D gene is named only where the DNA matches it firmly.

D gene: -; CDR3 length: 17; J gene: TRBJ1-1; V gene: TRBV12-2; CDR3 protein: CASRPRLGPGVNTEAFF; CDR3 DNA: TGTGCAAGTCGCCCCCGATTAGGGCCAGGGGTGAACACTGAAGCTTTCTTT
D gene: -; CDR3 length: 11; J gene: TRBJ2-5; V gene: TRBV28; CDR3 protein: CASSPRETQYF; CDR3 DNA: TGTGCCAGCAGTCCCCGGGAGACCCAGTACTTC
D gene: -; CDR3 length: 16; J gene: TRBJ2-3; V gene: TRBV28; CDR3 protein: CASPPGGGRSTDTQYF; CDR3 DNA: TGTGCCAGTCCACCCGGCGGAGGGCGCAGCACAGATACGCAGTATTTT
D gene: -; CDR3 length: 13; J gene: TRBJ1-2; V gene: TRBV30; CDR3 protein: CAWSVALTGGYTF; CDR3 DNA: TGTGCCTGGAGTGTAGCTTTAACGGGGGGCTACACCTTC
D gene: -; CDR3 length: 15; J gene: TRBJ2-1; V gene: TRBV30; CDR3 protein: CAWSKPRQALDEQFF; CDR3 DNA: TGTGCCTGGAGTAAGCCCCGACAGGCCCTGGATGAGCAGTTCTTC
D gene: TRBD1; CDR3 length: 14; J gene: TRBJ2-1; V gene: TRBV5-1; CDR3 protein: CASSLPTGGDEQFF; CDR3 DNA: TGCGCCAGCAGCTTGCCGACAGGGGGAGACGAGCAGTTCTTC
D gene: -; CDR3 length: 13; J gene: TRBJ2-7; V gene: TRBV12-3/TRBV12-4; CDR3 protein: CASSLRGPYEQYF; CDR3 DNA: TGTGCCAGCAGTTTAAGGGGTCCCTACGAGCAGTACTTC
D gene: TRBD1; CDR3 length: 17; J gene: TRBJ2-7; V gene: TRBV6-2/TRBV6-3; CDR3 protein: CASSYGQGIPQGYEQYF; CDR3 DNA: TGTGCCAGCAGTTATGGACAGGGTATTCCCCAAGGCTACGAGCAGTACTTC
D gene: -; CDR3 length: 11; J gene: TRBJ1-6; V gene: TRBV30; CDR3 protein: CAWSKESPLHF; CDR3 DNA: TGTGCCTGGAGTAAGGAGTCACCCCTCCACTTT
D gene: TRBD1; CDR3 length: 16; J gene: TRBJ1-5; V gene: TRBV6-5; CDR3 protein: CASSYPQTGGDQPQHF; CDR3 DNA: TGTGCCAGCAGCTACCCACAAACAGGGGGCGATCAGCCCCAGCATTTT